This T cell receptor beta chain is from a study of CD8+ T cells in alopecia areata. Findings of the study overall: Higher clonality than in normal scalp was seen in lesional scalp, especially alopecia totalis/universalis.

After isolation, RNA underwent reverse transcription to generate cDNA as the sequencing template. The method was immunoSEQ multiplex PCR; TCRdb's version includes in-frame clones alone and lacks a portion of them. The data contain 150,000 or so clones, around 47% of them singletons. CDR1 is SGHDT and CDR2 is YYEEEE in the germline V gene. V was trimmed by 2 bases and J by 2 bases, leaving 7 bases between them. The CDR3 totals 13 residues. About this clone itself: Its target is unknown.

What was sequenced was CD4+ T cells sorted from blood. This receptor was taken from a human donor with alopecia areata. V and J are TRBV5-6 and TRBJ2-5; D possibly corresponds to TRBD1 (5 bases). CDR3 loop: CASSFQGQETQYF. The CDR3 DNA sequence: TGTGCCAGCAGCTTCCAGGGTCAAGAGACCCAGTACTTC.